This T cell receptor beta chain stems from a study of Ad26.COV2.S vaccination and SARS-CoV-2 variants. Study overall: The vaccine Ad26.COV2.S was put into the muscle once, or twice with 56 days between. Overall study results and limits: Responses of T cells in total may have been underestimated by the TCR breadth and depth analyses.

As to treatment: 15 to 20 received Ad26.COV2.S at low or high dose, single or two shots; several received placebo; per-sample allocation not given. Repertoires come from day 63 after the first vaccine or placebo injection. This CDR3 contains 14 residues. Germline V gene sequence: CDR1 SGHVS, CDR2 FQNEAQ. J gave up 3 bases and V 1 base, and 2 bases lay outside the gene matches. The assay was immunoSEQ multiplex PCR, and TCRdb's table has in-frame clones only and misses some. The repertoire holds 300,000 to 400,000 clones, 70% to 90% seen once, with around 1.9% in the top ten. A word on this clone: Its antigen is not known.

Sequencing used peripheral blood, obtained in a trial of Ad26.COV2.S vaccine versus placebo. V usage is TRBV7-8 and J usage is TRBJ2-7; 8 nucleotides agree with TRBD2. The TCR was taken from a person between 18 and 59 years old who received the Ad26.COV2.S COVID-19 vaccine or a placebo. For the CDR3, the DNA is TGTGCCAGCAGCTTAGGACGGGGGGGCTACGAGCAGTACTTC. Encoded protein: CASSLGRGGYEQYF.